A selection of T cell receptor beta chains follows, all from one sample in a study of cytomegalovirus exposure and HLA in healthy donors. Libraries were prepared by immunoSEQ multiplex PCR; TCRdb keeps only in-frame clonotypes and omits some of them. The sample consists of about 150,000 clones, 70% to 85% of them appearing once. The sample was PBMCs. Every receptor here comes from a woman aged 45-65 years in good health and CMV-seropositive. CDR3s include the opening cysteine and the closing phenylalanine or tryptophan. Clone size is not always given. Where it is, it says once, few, many or a class for expanded clones.

TRBV12-5	few	TRBJ2-7	CASGLEGGSYEQYF
TRBV30	few	TRBJ2-1	CAWSVGQSTEQFF
TRBV5-1	once	TRBJ1-3	CASRSWTGGSGNTIYF
TRBV7-2	-	TRBJ2-1	CASSLGTGPHNEQFF
TRBV2	few	TRBJ2-2	CASRLVPNTGELFF
TRBV4-1	-	TRBJ1-1	CASSQEDRAANTEAFF
TRBV28	once	TRBJ2-7	CASRDSVSYEQYF
TRBV7-2	once	TRBJ1-6	CASSIRDTYNSPLHF
TRBV7-3	-	TRBJ2-1	CASSLSPQGNLEQFF
TRBV18	once	TRBJ1-1	CASSPGQGNTEAFF
TRBV4-2	once	TRBJ2-7	CASSQGGVAYEQYF
TRBV6-5	-	TRBJ1-4	CASSAIGEKLFF
TRBV6-5	-	TRBJ1-1	CASSNGQGENTEAFF
TRBV7-9	-	TRBJ1-4	CASSLDRGASGANEKLFF